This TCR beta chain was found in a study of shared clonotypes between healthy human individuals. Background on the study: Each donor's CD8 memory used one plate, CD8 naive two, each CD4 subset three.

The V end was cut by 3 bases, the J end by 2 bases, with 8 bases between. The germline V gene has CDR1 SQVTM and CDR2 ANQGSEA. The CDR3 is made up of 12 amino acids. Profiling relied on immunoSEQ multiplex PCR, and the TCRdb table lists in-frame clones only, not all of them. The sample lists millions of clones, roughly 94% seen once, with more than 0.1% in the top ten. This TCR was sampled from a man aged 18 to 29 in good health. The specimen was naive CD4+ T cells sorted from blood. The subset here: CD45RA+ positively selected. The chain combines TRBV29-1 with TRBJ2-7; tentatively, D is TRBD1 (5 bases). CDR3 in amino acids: CSVDQGAYEQYF. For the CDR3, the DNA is TGCAGCGTTGATCAGGGCGCCTACGAGCAGTACTTC.